This TCR beta chain was documented in a study of cytomegalovirus exposure and HLA in healthy donors. The PCR was carried out with 60 Vbeta primers and 13 Jbeta primers. Measured with immunoSEQ multiplex PCR; TCRdb has only the in-frame clones, and not every one. The sample records some 120,000 clones, more than 60% being singletons. On this clone: Its matching antigen is unknown.

Study findings and constraints: A later analysis appeared to link common viral pathogens to several of the most significant clusters. In a later analysis, productive TCRs from donors in an Asian-associated ancestry cluster reportedly carried fewer N-insertions than the cohort mean.

Input material: PBMCs. The TCR originated in a woman aged 40 to 49 in good health and CMV-seronegative.

The CDR3 here is CASSIVPTFNSPLHF. CDR3 bases: TGTGCCAGTAGTATAGTCCCTACTTTCAATTCACCCCTCCACTTT. The chain couples TRBV19 to TRBJ1-6; no clear D. V lost 1 base, J lost 7 bases, and 11 bases lay in between. CDR3 size: 15 residues. The germline gives CDR1 LNHDA, CDR2 SQIVND (reference sequence).